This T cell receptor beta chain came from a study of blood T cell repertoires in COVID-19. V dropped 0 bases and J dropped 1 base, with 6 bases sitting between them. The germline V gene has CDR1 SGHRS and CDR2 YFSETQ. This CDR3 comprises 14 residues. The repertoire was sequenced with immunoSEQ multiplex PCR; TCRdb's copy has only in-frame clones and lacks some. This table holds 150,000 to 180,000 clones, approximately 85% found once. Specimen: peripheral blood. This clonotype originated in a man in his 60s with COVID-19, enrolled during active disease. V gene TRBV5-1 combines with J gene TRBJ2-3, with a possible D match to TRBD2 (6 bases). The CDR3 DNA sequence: TGCGCCAGCAGCTTGGGGAGGGGCACAGATACGCAGTATTTT. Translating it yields CASSLGRGTDTQYF. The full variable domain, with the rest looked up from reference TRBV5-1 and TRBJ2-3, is KAGVTQTPRYLIKTRGQQVTLSCSPISGHRSVSWYQQTPGQGLQFLFEYFSETQRNKGNFPGRFSGRQFSNSRSEMNVSTLELGDSALYLCASSLGRGTDTQYFGPGTRLTVL.